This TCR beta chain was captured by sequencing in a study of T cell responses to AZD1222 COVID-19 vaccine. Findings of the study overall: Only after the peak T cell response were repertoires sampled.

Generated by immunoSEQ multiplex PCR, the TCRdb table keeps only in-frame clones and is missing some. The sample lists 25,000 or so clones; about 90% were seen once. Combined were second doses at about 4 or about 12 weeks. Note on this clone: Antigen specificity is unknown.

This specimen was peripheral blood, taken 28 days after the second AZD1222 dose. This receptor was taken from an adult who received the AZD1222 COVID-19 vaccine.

The CDR3 protein is CAISGGTHDYGYTF. The CDR3 DNA follows: TGTGCCATCAGTGGCGGGACACATGATTATGGCTACACCTTC. This rearrangement joins TRBV10-3 to TRBJ1-2, with D possibly matching TRBD1 (6 bases). Trimming took off 4 bases at V and 5 bases at J, with 14 bases between the two ends. The CDR3 loop spans 14 amino acids. The germline V gene has CDR1 ENHRY and CDR2 SYGVKD.